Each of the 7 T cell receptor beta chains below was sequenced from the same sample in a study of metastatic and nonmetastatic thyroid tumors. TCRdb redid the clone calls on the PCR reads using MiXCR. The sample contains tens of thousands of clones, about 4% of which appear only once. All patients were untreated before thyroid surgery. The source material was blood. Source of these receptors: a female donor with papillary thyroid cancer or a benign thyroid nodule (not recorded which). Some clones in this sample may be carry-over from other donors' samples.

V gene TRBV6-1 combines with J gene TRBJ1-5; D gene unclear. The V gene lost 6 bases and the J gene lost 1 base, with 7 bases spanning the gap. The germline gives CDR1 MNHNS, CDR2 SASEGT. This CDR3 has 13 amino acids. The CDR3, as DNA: TGTGCCAGCAGCCTTCTGAGCAATCAGCCCCAGCATTTT. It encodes CASSLLSNQPQHF.

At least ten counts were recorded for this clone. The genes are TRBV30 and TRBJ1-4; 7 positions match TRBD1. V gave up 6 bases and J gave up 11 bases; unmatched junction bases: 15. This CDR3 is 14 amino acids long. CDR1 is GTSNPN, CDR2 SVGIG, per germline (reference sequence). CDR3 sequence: CACLSGTEADKLFF. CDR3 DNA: TGTGCCTGCCTTTCCGGGACAGAAGCCGATAAACTGTTTTTT.

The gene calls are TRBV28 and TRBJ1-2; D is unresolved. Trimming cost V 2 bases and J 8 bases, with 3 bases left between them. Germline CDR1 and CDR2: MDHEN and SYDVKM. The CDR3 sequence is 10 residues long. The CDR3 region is CASSLRGYTF. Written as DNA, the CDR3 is TGTGCCAGCAGTTTACGCGGCTACACCTTC.

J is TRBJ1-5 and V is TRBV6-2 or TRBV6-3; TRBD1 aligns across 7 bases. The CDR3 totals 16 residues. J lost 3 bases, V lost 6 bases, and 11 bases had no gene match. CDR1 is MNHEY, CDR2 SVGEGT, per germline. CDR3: CASRPRTGLPNQPQHF. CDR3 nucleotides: TGTGCCAGCAGACCGAGGACAGGACTTCCCAATCAGCCCCAGCATTTT.

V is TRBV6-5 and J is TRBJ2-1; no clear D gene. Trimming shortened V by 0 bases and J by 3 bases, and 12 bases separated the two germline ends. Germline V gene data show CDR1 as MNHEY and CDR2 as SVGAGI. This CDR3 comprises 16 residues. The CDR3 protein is CASSYSISLGYNEQFF. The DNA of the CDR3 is TGTGCCAGCAGTTACTCGATATCCCTAGGCTACAATGAGCAGTTCTTC.

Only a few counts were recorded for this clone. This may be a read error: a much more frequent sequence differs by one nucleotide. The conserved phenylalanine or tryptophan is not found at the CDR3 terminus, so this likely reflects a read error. The CDR3 DNA reads TGTGCCAGCAGTGAAGCGCTTGTCGCGGGGGGTCAAGAGACCCAGTACTCC. Amino acid sequence: CASSEALVAGGQETQYS. The chain links TRBV2 to TRBJ2-5; 8 nucleotides align to TRBD2. Germline trimming cut 0 bases from V and 2 bases from J; bases unmatched to any gene: 8. The germline V gene has CDR1 SNHLY and CDR2 FYNNEI. The CDR3 loop spans 17 amino acids.

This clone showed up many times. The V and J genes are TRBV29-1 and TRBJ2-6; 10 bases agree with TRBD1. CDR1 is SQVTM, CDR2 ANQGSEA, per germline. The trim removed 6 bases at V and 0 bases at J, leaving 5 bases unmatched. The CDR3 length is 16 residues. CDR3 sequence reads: CSVSGTGVSGANVLTF. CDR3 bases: TGCAGCGTCTCCGGGACAGGGGTCTCTGGGGCCAACGTCCTGACTTTC.